This T cell receptor (beta chain) originates from a study of cytomegalovirus exposure and HLA in healthy donors. The PCR was carried out with 60 Vbeta primers and 13 Jbeta primers. Profiled with immunoSEQ multiplex PCR; TCRdb holds only in-frame clones, not every one. The sample contains fewer than 200,000 clones, roughly four fifths of which appear only once. The TCR comes from a man aged 35-49 years in good health and CMV-seronegative. Sequenced input: PBMCs.

The CDR3 bases are TGTGCCAGCAGCTTAGATGGGGGCATGAACACTGAAGCTTTCTTT. Translating it yields CASSLDGGMNTEAFF. The V and J genes are TRBV13 and TRBJ1-1; D might be TRBD1 (6 bases). The germline V gene encodes CDR1 PRHDT and CDR2 FYEKMQ (reference sequence). CDR3 length equals 15 residues. Trimming stripped 1 base from V and 0 bases from J, with 9 bases between.